Each of the 29 T cell receptor beta chains below was sequenced from the same sample in a study of shared clonotypes between healthy human individuals. Assay: immunoSEQ multiplex PCR; the TCRdb copy retains only in-frame clones and omits some. The table lists 780,000 or so clones, around 70% of them singletons. Specimen: memory CD4+ T cells sorted from blood. The subset: CD45RA-negative fraction. The origin of the receptors is a woman in her twenties or thirties in good health.

In this sample, this clone turned up a few times. This chain links TRBV2 with TRBJ2-1; the D gene is possibly TRBD1 (5 bases). Germline lookup yields CDR1 SNHLY and CDR2 FYNNEI. This CDR3 region has 14 residues. The germline V and J ends were trimmed by 8 bases and 7 bases, with 18 bases remaining between them. CDR3 in DNA: TGTGCCAGCTCAGGGATCCGGAGCATTAATGAGCAGTTCTTC. The encoded protein is CASSGIRSINEQFF.

The chain has TRBV5-4 and TRBJ2-1; the match to TRBD2 covers 12 bases. Trimming took 3 bases from V and 2 from J; bases not matched to a gene: 6. The CDR3 covers 17 residues. CDR1 is SGHNT and CDR2 is YYREEE in the germline V gene (reference sequence). The CDR3 spells CASSSASGRGPYNEQFF. The CDR3 nucleotides read TGTGCCAGCAGCTCGGCTAGCGGGAGGGGCCCCTACAATGAGCAGTTCTTC.

The rearrangement uses TRBV9 and TRBJ2-1; D unresolved. Germline assignment: CDR1 SGDLS and CDR2 YYNGEE. Trimming took off 0 bases at V and 0 bases at J, with 7 bases between the two ends. The CDR3 has 15 amino acids. The CDR3 DNA reads TGTGCCAGCAGCGTAGCTACGAGCTCCTACAATGAGCAGTTCTTC. It yields the protein CASSVATSSYNEQFF.

With regard to this clone: Other DNA sequences in the sample encode the same CDR3. V gene TRBV11-2 combines with J gene TRBJ1-2; TRBD1 is a possible D gene (5 bases). The CDR3 totals 13 residues. Trimming removed 3 bases at V and 1 base at J, with 6 bases between. Per the germline V gene, CDR1 is SGHAT and CDR2 is FQNNGV. CDR3: CASSFDSNYGYTF. The CDR3, as DNA: TGTGCCAGCAGCTTCGACAGTAACTATGGCTACACCTTC. Variable domain in full (rest from reference TRBV11-2 and TRBJ1-2): EAGVAQSPRYKIIEKRQSVAFWCNPISGHATLYWYQQILGQGPKLLIQFQNNGVVDDSQLPKDRFSAERLKGVDSTLKIQPAKLEDSAVYLCASSFDSNYGYTFGSGTRLTVV.

This chain links TRBV6-5 with TRBJ1-2; no definite D call. The CDR3 covers 13 residues. V lost 6 bases and J lost 4, with 12 bases in between. The germline CDR1 and CDR2 sequences are MNHEY and SVGAGI. CDR3 in amino acids: CASSIDETYGYTF. CDR3 sequence (DNA): TGTGCCAGCAGCATTGACGAGACCTATGGCTACACCTTC.

CDR3 residues: CASSADRVGDYGYTF. CDR3 sequence (DNA): TGCGCCAGCAGCGCAGACAGGGTAGGAGACTATGGCTACACCTTC. This rearrangement joins TRBV5-1 to TRBJ1-2; 7 bases align to TRBD1. The CDR3 consists of 15 residues. CDR1 and CDR2 from the germline V gene are SGHRS and YFSETQ. The ends lost 4 bases at V and 3 bases at J; junction bases unmatched: 9. Based on the CDR3 plus reference TRBV5-1 and TRBJ1-2, the full variable domain is KAGVTQTPRYLIKTRGQQVTLSCSPISGHRSVSWYQQTPGQGLQFLFEYFSETQRNKGNFPGRFSGRQFSNSRSEMNVSTLELGDSALYLCASSADRVGDYGYTFGSGTRLTVV.

The V gene is TRBV27, the J gene TRBJ2-7; D ambiguous. The CDR3 spans 14 residues. Trimming took 7 bases from V and 0 from J, leaving 13 bases between them. CDR1 and CDR2 from the germline V gene are MNHEY and SMNVEV (reference sequence). This CDR3 reads CASTLTPSSYEQYF. The CDR3 nucleotides read TGTGCCAGCACCTTGACCCCAAGCTCCTACGAGCAGTACTTC.

This clone appeared once. The rearrangement uses TRBV19 and TRBJ2-7; a possible D gene is TRBD2 (6 bases). CDR3 size: 13 residues. Per germline, CDR1 LNHDA and CDR2 SQIVND (reference sequence). V was shortened by 3 bases and J by 5 bases, with 11 bases between the two germline ends. The CDR3 protein is CASSMAGGDEQYF. DNA for the CDR3: TGTGCCAGTAGTATGGCTGGAGGGGACGAGCAGTACTTC.

In this sample, this clone turned up once. The chain links TRBV28 to TRBJ2-3; 12 bases agree with TRBD1. Per germline, CDR1 MDHEN and CDR2 SYDVKM. V lost 7 bases to trimming and J lost 4 bases; unmatched junction nucleotides: 9. CDR3 size: 16 residues. CDR3 region: CASNSPGQGASDTQYF. The CDR3 bases are TGTGCCAGCAACTCACCGGGACAGGGGGCGTCAGATACGCAGTATTTT.

The chain couples TRBV29-1 to TRBJ2-2, with 8 bases fitting TRBD2. The CDR3 runs 16 residues. Germline-derived CDR1 and CDR2 are SQVTM and ANQGSEA. V shed 7 bases, J shed 4 bases, and the junction held 14 bases outside the gene matches. The CDR3 here is CSADVSGSLGTGELFF. CDR3 DNA sequence: TGCAGCGCTGACGTGAGCGGGAGCCTCGGCACCGGGGAGCTGTTTTTT.

In DNA form, the CDR3 reads TGTGCCAGTAGTATTCAGGGCGCGGGCAATCAGCCCCAGCATTTT. Its protein product is CASSIQGAGNQPQHF. The chain links TRBV19 to TRBJ1-5; the D gene is possibly TRBD1 (5 bases). The V end lost 3 bases, the J end lost 2 bases, and 11 bases lay between the germline ends. Looked up from germline, CDR1 is LNHDA and CDR2 is SQIVND (reference sequence). The CDR3 is 15 residues long.

The DNA of the CDR3 is TGTGCCAGCAGCTTTACCACGTCTGAAGCTTTCTTT. Its protein product is CASSFTTSEAFF. V gene TRBV11-1 combines with J gene TRBJ1-1; D uncertain. Germline loops: CDR1 SGHAT, CDR2 FQDESV (reference sequence). The V gene lost 3 bases and the J gene lost 6 bases, with 8 bases spanning the gap. The CDR3 consists of 12 residues. The full variable domain, in which reference TRBV11-1 and TRBJ1-1 provide the parts outside the CDR3, is EAEVAQSPRYKITEKSQAVAFWCDPISGHATLYWYRQILGQGPELLVQFQDESVVDDSQLPKDRFSAERLKGVDSTLKIQPAELGDSAMYLCASSFTTSEAFFGQGTRLTVV.

At least ten counts were recorded for this clone. This chain links TRBV14 with TRBJ2-3, with TRBD2 matching over 7 bases. CDR3 size: 17 residues. Trimming took 4 bases from V and 2 from J; bases not matched to a gene: 12. CDR1 and CDR2 from the germline V gene are SGHDN and FVKESK. CDR3 DNA: TGTGCCAGCAGCCCCAATGGGGGACTACTAGTCACAGATACGCAGTATTTT. Translation gives CASSPNGGLLVTDTQYF.

The V gene is TRBV5-4, the J gene TRBJ1-1; the D is unclear. The CDR3 has 13 residues. The germline V gene has CDR1 SGHNT and CDR2 YYREEE (reference sequence). V was clipped by 4 bases and J by 7 bases, with 14 bases between them. The CDR3, as DNA: TGTGCCAGCAGCCCCCGGAATCCGGGTGAAGCTTTCTTT. Protein product: CASSPRNPGEAFF.

This chain connects TRBV19 to TRBJ2-2; a possible D gene is TRBD1 (6 bases). The germline V gene has CDR1 LNHDA and CDR2 SQIVND (reference sequence). V lost 7 bases to trimming and J lost 2 bases, with 17 bases between them. CDR3 length equals 16 residues. CDR3 amino acids: CASKLPGTSNTGELFF. Written as DNA, the CDR3 is TGTGCCAGTAAACTACCCGGGACATCCAACACCGGGGAGCTGTTTTTT.

The chain links TRBV28 to TRBJ2-5; 9 nucleotides line up with TRBD1. Gene TRBJ2-7 matches the end of the DNA better, so the J call may be wrong. CDR1 and CDR2 (germline): MDHEN, SYDVKM. CDR3 length equals 13 residues. In DNA form, the CDR3 reads TGTGCCAGCAGACCAACAGGGGGCATCGAGCAGTACTTC. This codes for CASRPTGGIEQYF.

In its sample, this clone was seen many times. The J gene is TRBJ1-2, the V gene TRBV7-9; D gene ambiguous. The CDR3 loop spans 14 amino acids. V lost 0 bases and J lost 8, with 13 bases in between. Germline CDR1 and CDR2: SEHNR and FQNEAQ (reference sequence). The CDR3 bases are TGTGCCAGCAGCTTAGCAGCAGAAGGCAAAGGCTACACCTTC. Translated: CASSLAAEGKGYTF.

The genes are TRBV5-1 and TRBJ1-2; 9 nucleotides agree with TRBD1. Germline lookup yields CDR1 SGHRS and CDR2 YFSETQ. The length of the CDR3 is 15 residues. The ends lost 0 bases at V and 8 bases at J; junction bases unmatched: 8. In nucleotides, the CDR3 is TGCGCCAGCAGCTTGGGGGACAGGGATTTCGAAGGCTACACCTTC. This encodes CASSLGDRDFEGYTF.

J is TRBJ1-4 and V is TRBV28; 8 nucleotides agree with TRBD1. Germline V gene sequence: CDR1 MDHEN, CDR2 SYDVKM. The V segment lost 5 bases and the J segment 8 bases; nucleotides outside the gene matches: 4. This CDR3 contains 13 residues. CDR3 loop: CASSTNRGEKLFF. CDR3 DNA sequence: TGTGCCAGCAGTACGAACAGGGGGGAAAAACTGTTTTTT.

The V and J genes are TRBV2 and TRBJ1-2, with 9 bases matching TRBD1. With 6 bases clipped from V and 7 bases from J, the junction kept 15 bases outside the gene matches. Per germline, CDR1 SNHLY and CDR2 FYNNEI. The CDR3 contains 16 residues. CDR3 residues: CASRESPGQGLSGYTF. In nucleotides, the CDR3 is TGTGCCAGCAGAGAATCGCCGGGACAGGGTCTAAGTGGCTACACCTTC.

About this clone: Distinct nucleotide sequences in the sample also encode this CDR3. The chain combines TRBV27 with TRBJ2-1, with D perhaps matching TRBD1 (6 bases). CDR3 size: 12 residues. The germline V gene has CDR1 MNHEY and CDR2 SMNVEV (reference sequence). Between the trimmed V and J ends, which lost 0 bases and 9 bases, there was a span of 6 bases. The CDR3 DNA follows: TGTGCCAGCAGTTTATCCAGGGGTGAGCAGTTCTTC. Its protein product is CASSLSRGEQFF.

The genes are TRBV7-8 and TRBJ1-2, with D possibly matching TRBD1 (6 bases). The germline gives CDR1 SGHVS, CDR2 FQNEAQ. The CDR3 length is 14 residues. Trimming took 1 base from V and 7 from J, leaving 13 bases between them. CDR3 coding DNA: TGTGCCAGCAGCTTAGAACGGGGGGGCTCTGGCTACACCTTC. Amino acid sequence: CASSLERGGSGYTF.

The V gene is TRBV2, the J gene TRBJ2-4; D is undetermined. Germline CDR1 reads SNHLY; CDR2 reads FYNNEI. This CDR3 contains 14 residues. Trimming removed 6 bases from V and 0 bases from J, with 9 bases in between. CDR3 in DNA: TGTGCCAGCAGACCAACAGTAGCCAAAAACATTCAGTACTTC. Translating gives CASRPTVAKNIQYF.

The gene calls are TRBV5-4 and TRBJ2-2; 11 bases agree with TRBD2. Trimming at V came to 4 bases and at J to 4 bases, leaving 6 bases not matched to a gene. CDR1 is SGHNT and CDR2 is YYREEE in the germline V gene (reference sequence). This CDR3 region has 16 residues. CDR3 loop: CASSGGTSGFTGELFF. The DNA of the CDR3 is TGTGCCAGCAGCGGGGGGACTAGCGGCTTCACCGGGGAGCTGTTTTTT.

The gene calls are TRBV5-4 and TRBJ2-1; TRBD2 is a possible D gene (5 bases). Looked up from germline, CDR1 is SGHNT and CDR2 is YYREEE (reference sequence). The CDR3 contains 15 residues. The ends were cut back, 2 bases at V and 8 bases at J, with 17 bases in the middle. The CDR3 protein is CASSLARVAADEQFF. CDR3 nucleotide sequence: TGTGCCAGCAGCTTAGCGCGGGTGGCGGCCGATGAGCAGTTCTTC.

The gene calls are TRBV10-3 and TRBJ2-2, with TRBD1 matching 8 bases. The CDR3 spans 16 residues. From germline, CDR1 is ENHRY and CDR2 SYGVKD. The V and J ends lost 6 bases and 5 bases, in that order; junction bases with no gene match: 11. CDR3 amino acids: CAIRKGQGVRTGELFF. The CDR3 region has the DNA TGTGCCATCAGGAAAGGACAGGGAGTTAGGACCGGGGAGCTGTTTTTT.

Notes on this clone: Other nucleotide sequences from this sample produce the same CDR3. The chain links TRBV28 to TRBJ2-7; D is unclear. V was trimmed by 3 bases and J by 2 bases, leaving 5 bases between them. The CDR3 is made up of 12 amino acids. Germline loops: CDR1 MDHEN, CDR2 SYDVKM. CDR3 nucleotides: TGTGCCAGCAGTTTTGGGGCCTACGAGCAGTACTTC. It codes for CASSFGAYEQYF. Full variable domain (missing parts from reference TRBV28 and TRBJ2-7): DVKVTQSSRYLVKRTGEKVFLECVQDMDHENMFWYRQDPGLGLRLIYFSYDVKMKEKGDIPEGYSVSREKKERFSLILESASTNQTSMYLCASSFGAYEQYFGPGTRLTVT.

V gene TRBV18 combines with J gene TRBJ2-5, with 10 bases matching TRBD2. Germline V lookup: CDR1 KGHSH, CDR2 LQKENI. This CDR3 contains 18 residues. V trimming: 1 base; J trimming: 5 bases; junction bases outside the gene matches: 13. The CDR3: CASSPLTLAGEGAETQYF. The CDR3, as DNA: TGTGCCAGCTCACCACTTACCCTAGCGGGAGAGGGGGCTGAGACCCAGTACTTC. Looking up the rest from reference TRBV18 and TRBJ2-5 gives the full variable domain: NAGVMQNPRHLVRRRGQEARLRCSPMKGHSHVYWYRQLPEEGLKFMVYLQKENIIDESGMPKERFSAEFPKEGPSILRIQQVVRGDSAAYFCASSPLTLAGEGAETQYFGPGTRLLVL.

This clone has a single count. Distinct nucleotide sequences in the sample also encode this CDR3. The chain links TRBV19 to TRBJ2-1, with 14 positions matching TRBD2. The V segment lost 1 base and the J segment 6 bases; nucleotides outside the gene matches: 2. The CDR3 runs to 16 residues. CDR1 is LNHDA and CDR2 is SQIVND in the germline V gene (reference sequence). The CDR3 sequence: CASSIVGTSGSNEQFF. The CDR3 DNA reads as TGTGCCAGTAGTATAGTAGGGACTAGCGGGAGCAATGAGCAGTTCTTC.